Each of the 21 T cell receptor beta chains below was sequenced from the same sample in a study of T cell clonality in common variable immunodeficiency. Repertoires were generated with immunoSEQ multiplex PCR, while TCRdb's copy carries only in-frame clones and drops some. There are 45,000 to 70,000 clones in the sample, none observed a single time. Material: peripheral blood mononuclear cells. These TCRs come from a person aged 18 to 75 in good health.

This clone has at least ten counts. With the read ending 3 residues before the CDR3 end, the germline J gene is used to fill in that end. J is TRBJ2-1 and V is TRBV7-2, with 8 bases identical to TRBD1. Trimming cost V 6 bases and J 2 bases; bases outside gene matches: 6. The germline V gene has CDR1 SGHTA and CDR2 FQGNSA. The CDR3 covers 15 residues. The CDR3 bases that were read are TGTGCCAGCAGTCGGCAGGGGGCCCCCTACAATGAG. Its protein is CASSRQGAPYNE. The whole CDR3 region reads CASSRQGAPYNEQFF.

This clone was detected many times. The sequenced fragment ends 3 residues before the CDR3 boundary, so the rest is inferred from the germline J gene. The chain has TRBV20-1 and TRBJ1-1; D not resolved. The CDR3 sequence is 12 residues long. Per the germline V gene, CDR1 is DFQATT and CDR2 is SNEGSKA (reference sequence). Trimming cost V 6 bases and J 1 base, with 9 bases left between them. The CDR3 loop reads CSAARANTEAFF. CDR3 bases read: TGCAGTGCAGCAAGGGCGAACACTGAA.

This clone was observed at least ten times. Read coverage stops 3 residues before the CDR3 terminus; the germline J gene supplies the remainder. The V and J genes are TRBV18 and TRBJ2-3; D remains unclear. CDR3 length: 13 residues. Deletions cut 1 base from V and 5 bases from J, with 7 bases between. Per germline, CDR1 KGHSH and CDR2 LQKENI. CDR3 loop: CASSPLEGDTQYF. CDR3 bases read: TGTGCCAGCTCACCACTCGAAGGAGATACG. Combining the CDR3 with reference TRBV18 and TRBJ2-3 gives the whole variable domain NAGVMQNPRHLVRRRGQEARLRCSPMKGHSHVYWYRQLPEEGLKFMVYLQKENIIDESGMPKERFSAEFPKEGPSILRIQQVVRGDSAAYFCASSPLEGDTQYFGPGTRLTVL.

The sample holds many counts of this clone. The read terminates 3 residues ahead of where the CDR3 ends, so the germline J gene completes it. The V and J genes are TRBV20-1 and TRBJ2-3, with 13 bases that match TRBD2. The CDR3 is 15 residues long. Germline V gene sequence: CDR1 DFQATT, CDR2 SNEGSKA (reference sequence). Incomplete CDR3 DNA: TGCAGTGCTATCACTAGCGGGAGGGGGTCAGGGTCG. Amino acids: CSAITSGRGSGS. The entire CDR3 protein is CSAITSGRGSGSQYF.

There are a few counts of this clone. The CDR3 reads CASSLEGTGVSPLHF. CDR3 DNA (partial): TGTGCCAGCAGCTTAGAGGGGACAGGGGTCTCACCC. The rearrangement joins TRBV7-9 to TRBJ1-6; TRBD1 agrees at 10 bases. The CDR3 end lies 3 residues beyond the end of the read and is filled in from the germline J gene. V gave up 1 base and J gave up 10 bases; unmatched junction bases: 4. Germline CDR1 reads SEHNR; CDR2 reads FQNEAQ (reference sequence). The CDR3 is 15 amino acids.

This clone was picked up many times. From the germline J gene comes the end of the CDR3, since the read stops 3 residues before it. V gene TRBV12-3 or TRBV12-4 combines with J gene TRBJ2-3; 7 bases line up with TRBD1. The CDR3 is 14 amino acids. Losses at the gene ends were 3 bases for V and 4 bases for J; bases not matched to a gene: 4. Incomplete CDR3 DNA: TGTGCCAGCAGTTTGACAGGGTACCCAGATACG. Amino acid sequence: CASSLTGYPDT. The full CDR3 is CASSLTGYPDTQYF.

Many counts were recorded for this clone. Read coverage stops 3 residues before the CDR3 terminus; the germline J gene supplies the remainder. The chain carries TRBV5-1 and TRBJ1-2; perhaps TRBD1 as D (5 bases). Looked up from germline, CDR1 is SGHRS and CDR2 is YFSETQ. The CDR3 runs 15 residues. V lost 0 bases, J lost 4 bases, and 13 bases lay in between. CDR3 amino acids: CASSLVVRDGYGYTF. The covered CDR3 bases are TGCGCCAGCAGCTTGGTGGTCAGGGATGGCTATGGC.

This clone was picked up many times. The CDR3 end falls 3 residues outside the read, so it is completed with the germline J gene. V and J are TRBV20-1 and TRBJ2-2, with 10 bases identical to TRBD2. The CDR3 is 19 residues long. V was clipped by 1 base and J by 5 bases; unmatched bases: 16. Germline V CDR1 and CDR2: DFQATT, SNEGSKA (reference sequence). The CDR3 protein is CSARGGGASGSAVTGELFF. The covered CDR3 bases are TGCAGTGCTAGAGGGGGAGGGGCTAGCGGGAGTGCGGTTACCGGGGAG.

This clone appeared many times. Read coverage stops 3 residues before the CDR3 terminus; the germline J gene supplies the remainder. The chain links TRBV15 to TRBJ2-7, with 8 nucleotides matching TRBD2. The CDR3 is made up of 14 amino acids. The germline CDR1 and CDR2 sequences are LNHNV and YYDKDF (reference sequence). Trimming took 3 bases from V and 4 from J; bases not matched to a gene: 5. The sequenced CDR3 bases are TGTGCCACCAGCAGTCCCAGCGGGAGTTACGAG. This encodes CATSSPSGSYE. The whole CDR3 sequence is CATSSPSGSYEQYF.

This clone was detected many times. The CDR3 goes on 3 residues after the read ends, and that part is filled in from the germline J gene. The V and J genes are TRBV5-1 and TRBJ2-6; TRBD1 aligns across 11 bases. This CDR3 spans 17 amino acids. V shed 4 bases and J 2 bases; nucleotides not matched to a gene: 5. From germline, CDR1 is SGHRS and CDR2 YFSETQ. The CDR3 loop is CASSRTGGTTGANVLTF. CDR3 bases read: TGCGCCAGCAGCAGGACAGGGGGCACTACTGGGGCCAACGTC.

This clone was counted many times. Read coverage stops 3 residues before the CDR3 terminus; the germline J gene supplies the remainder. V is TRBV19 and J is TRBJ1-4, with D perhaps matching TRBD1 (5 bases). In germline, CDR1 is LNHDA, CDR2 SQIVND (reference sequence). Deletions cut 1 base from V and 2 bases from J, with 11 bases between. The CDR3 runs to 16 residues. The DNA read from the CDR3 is TGTGCCAGTAGTATAGCGACAGCCCACACTAATGAAAAA. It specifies CASSIATAHTNEK. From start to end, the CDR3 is CASSIATAHTNEKLFF.

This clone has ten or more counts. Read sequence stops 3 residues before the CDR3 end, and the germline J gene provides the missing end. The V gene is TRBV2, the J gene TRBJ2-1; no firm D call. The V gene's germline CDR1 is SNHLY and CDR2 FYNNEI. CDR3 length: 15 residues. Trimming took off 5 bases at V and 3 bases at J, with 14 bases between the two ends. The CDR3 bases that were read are TGTGCCAGCAGTCCCCCAAGTCGACACTACAATGAG. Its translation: CASSPPSRHYNE. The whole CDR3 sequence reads CASSPPSRHYNEQFF.

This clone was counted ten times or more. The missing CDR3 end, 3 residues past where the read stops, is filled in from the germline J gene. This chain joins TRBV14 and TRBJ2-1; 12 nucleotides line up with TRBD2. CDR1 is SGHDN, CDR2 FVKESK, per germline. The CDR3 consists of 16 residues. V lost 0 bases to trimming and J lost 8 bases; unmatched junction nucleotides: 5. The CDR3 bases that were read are TGTGCCAGCAGCCAAGATCTACTAGCGGGAGGCTATGAG. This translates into CASSQDLLAGGYE. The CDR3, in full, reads CASSQDLLAGGYEQFF.

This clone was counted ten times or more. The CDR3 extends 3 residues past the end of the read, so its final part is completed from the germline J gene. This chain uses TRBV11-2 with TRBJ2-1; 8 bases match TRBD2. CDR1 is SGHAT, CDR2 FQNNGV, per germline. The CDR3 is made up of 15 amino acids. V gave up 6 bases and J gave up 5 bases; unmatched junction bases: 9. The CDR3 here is CASRLGLVMNNEQFF. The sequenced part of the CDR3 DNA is TGTGCCAGCAGATTGGGACTAGTTATGAACAATGAG.

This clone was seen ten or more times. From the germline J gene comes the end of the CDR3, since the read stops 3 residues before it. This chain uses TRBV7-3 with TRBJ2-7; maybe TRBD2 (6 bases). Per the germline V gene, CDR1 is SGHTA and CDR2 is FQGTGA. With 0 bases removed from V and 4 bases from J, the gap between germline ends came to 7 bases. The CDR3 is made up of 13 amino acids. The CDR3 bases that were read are TGTGCCAGCAGCTTAACAGGAGGGTACGAG. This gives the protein CASSLTGGYE. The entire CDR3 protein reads CASSLTGGYEQYF.

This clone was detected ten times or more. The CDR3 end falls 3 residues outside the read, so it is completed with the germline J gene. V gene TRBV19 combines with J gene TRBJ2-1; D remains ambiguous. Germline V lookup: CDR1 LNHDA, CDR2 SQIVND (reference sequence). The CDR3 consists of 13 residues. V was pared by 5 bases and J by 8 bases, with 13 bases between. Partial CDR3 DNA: TGTGCCAGTAGTCTCGGAAGGGTCGATGAG. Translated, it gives CASSLGRVDE. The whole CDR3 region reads CASSLGRVDEQFF.

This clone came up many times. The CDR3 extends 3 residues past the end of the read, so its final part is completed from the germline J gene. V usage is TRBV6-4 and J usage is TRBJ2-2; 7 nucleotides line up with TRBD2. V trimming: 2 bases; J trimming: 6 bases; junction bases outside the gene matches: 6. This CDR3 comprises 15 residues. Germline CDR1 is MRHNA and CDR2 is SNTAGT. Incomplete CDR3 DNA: TGTGCCAGCAGTGACGATGGGACTACGGCCGGGGAG. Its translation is CASSDDGTTAGE. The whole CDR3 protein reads CASSDDGTTAGELFF.

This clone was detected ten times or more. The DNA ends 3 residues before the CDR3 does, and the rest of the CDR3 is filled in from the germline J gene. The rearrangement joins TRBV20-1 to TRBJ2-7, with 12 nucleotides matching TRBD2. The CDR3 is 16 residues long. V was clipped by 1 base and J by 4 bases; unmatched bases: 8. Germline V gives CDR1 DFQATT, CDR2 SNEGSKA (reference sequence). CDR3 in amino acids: CSARGLGLAGGYEQYF. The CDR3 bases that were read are TGCAGTGCTAGAGGATTGGGCCTAGCGGGAGGGTACGAG.

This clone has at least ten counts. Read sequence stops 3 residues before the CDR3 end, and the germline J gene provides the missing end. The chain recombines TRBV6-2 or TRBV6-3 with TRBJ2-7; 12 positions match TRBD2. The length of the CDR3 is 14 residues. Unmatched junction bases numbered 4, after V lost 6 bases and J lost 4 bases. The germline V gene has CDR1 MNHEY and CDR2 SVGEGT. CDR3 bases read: TGTGCCAGCAGCGCCGGGACTAGCGGGTACGAG. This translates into CASSAGTSGYE. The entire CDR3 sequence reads CASSAGTSGYEQYF.

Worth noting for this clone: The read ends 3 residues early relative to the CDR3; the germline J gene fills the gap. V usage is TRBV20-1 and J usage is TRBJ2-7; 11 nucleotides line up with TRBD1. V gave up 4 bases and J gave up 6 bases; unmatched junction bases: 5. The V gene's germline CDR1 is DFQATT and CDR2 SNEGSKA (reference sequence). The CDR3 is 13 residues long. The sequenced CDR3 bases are TGCAGTGCTACCCGGACAGGGGGCGGCGAG. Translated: CSATRTGGGE. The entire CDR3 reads CSATRTGGGEQYF.

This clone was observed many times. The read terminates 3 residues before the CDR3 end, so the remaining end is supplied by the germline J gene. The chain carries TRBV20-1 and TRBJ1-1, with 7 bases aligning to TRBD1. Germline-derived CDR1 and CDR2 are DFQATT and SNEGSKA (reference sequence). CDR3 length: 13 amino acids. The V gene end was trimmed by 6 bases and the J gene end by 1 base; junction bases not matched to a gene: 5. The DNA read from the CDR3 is TGCAGTGCCCCCGGACAGGCGAACACTGAA. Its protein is CSAPGQANTE. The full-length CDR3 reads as CSAPGQANTEAFF.